This section outlines one TCR beta chain sequence together with its context. What it binds is not known. The source of the sample is a study of OX40 agonist ivuxolimab in advanced cancers. Notes on the study in general: The average count of expanded clones was higher among CD8+ T cells than among CD4+.

The ends were cut back, 4 bases at V and 0 bases at J, with 16 bases in the middle. Germline V gene data show CDR1 as SGHNT and CDR2 as YENEEA. The CDR3 is 17 amino acids. This table comes from immunoSEQ multiplex PCR, and its TCRdb copy is limited to in-frame clones, with some not included. The sample carries under 65,000 clones, around 90% recorded once. The material sequenced was CD4+ or CD8+ T cells sorted from blood, taken in a trial of the OX40 agonist ivuxolimab. This receptor was identified in an adult with an advanced solid tumor such as melanoma, head and neck, liver or kidney cancer. V and J are TRBV11-3 and TRBJ2-1, with TRBD2 as a possible D gene (6 bases). The CDR3 region is CASSSSTGGSSYNEQFF. CDR3 DNA sequence: TGTGCCAGCAGCTCCAGTACTGGGGGGAGCTCCTACAATGAGCAGTTCTTC. The full variable domain, in which reference TRBV11-3 and TRBJ2-1 provide the parts outside the CDR3, is EAGVVQSPRYKIIEKKQPVAFWCNPISGHNTLYWYLQNLGQGPELLIRYENEEAVDDSQLPKDRFSAERLKGVDSTLKIQPAELGDSAVYLCASSSSTGGSSYNEQFFGPGTRLTVL.